These 7 T cell receptor beta chains originate from one sample sequenced in a study of blood T cells in healthy people across ages. Together with a sample-barcoded 5' primer, a J-beta primer mix was included in a second PCR lasting about 7 to 11 cycles. Using its own MiXCR run on the 5' RACE reads, TCRdb lists one record per CDR3 protein. The top ten hold around 0.75% of the sample, which has around 1,000,000 distinct CDR3 sequences, about 25% seen once. The same data also went into a second study, on T cells of mothers and their children.

Sequencing used blood. The receptors were sampled from a girl aged 2 to 10 in good health.

This rearrangement joins TRBV11-3 to TRBJ2-3, with 10 bases identical to TRBD2. The CDR3 is 16 amino acids. Germline CDR1 and CDR2: SGHNT and YENEEA. V shed 0 bases, J shed 8 bases, and the junction held 8 bases outside the gene matches. CDR3 protein: CASSLDGLAGARTQYF. Here the CDR3 DNA reads TGTGCCAGCAGCTTAGATGGGCTAGCGGGGGCTCGTACGCAGTATTTT.

This clonotype has a count of ten or more. At one end the junction does not follow the germline gene, possibly because of a read error. The V gene is TRBV29-1, the J gene TRBJ2-1; D is unresolved. The CDR3 has 14 residues. Germline V gene data show CDR1 as SQVTM and CDR2 as ANQGSEA. The CDR3 loop reads CSVEFQWEYNEQFF. The DNA of the CDR3 is TGCAGTGTTGAGTTTCAGTGGGAATACAATGAGCAGTTCTTC.

The chain recombines TRBV20-1 with TRBJ2-5; TRBD1 might be the D (5 bases). Looked up from germline, CDR1 is DFQATT and CDR2 is SNEGSKA (reference sequence). This CDR3 spans 13 amino acids. Trimming took 2 bases from V and 4 from J, leaving 11 bases between them. Written as DNA, the CDR3 is TGCAGTGCTAGAATCACAGGCCGAGAGACCCAGTACTTC. This translates into CSARITGRETQYF.

Remarks on this clonotype: At one of its ends the junction is not consistent with the germline gene, which may arise from a read error. This chain connects TRBV29-1 to TRBJ2-3; D is possibly TRBD1 (6 bases). The CDR3 extends over 13 amino acids. Per the germline V gene, CDR1 is SQVTM and CDR2 is ANQGSEA. The CDR3 protein is CSPVGAFTDAQYF. In DNA, the CDR3 is TGCAGCCCGGTGGGGGCCTTCACAGATGCGCAGTATTTT.

The V and J genes are TRBV29-1 and TRBJ2-5; maybe TRBD1 (5 bases). V lost 6 bases, J lost 7 bases, and 21 bases lay in between. Per the germline V gene, CDR1 is SQVTM and CDR2 is ANQGSEA. This CDR3 is 14 amino acids long. The CDR3 spells CSVDPFDREGTQYF. The CDR3 DNA follows: TGCAGCGTCGACCCCTTCGACAGAGAAGGGACCCAGTACTTC. Looking up the rest from reference TRBV29-1 and TRBJ2-5 gives the full variable domain: SAVISQKPSRDICQRGTSLTIQCQVDSQVTMMFWYRQQPGQSLTLIATANQGSEATYESGFVIDKFPISRPNLTFSTLTVSNMSPEDSSIYLCSVDPFDREGTQYFGPGTRLLVL.

This clonotype came up a few times. The chain has TRBV12-3 or TRBV12-4 and TRBJ2-7, with a tentative D call TRBD2 (6 bases). Trimming cost V 11 bases and J 0 bases, with 14 bases left between them. There are 13 residues in the CDR3. CDR3 nucleotide sequence: TGTGCCTCGGAGGGACCCAGCTCCTACGAGCAGTACTTC. Protein sequence: CASEGPSSYEQYF.

The chain couples TRBV4-2 to TRBJ1-3; D call uncertain. The germline V gene has CDR1 LGHNA and CDR2 YNFKEQ. This CDR3 contains 16 residues. V was trimmed by 4 bases and J by 2 bases, leaving 15 bases between them. CDR3 in amino acids: CASSPGPGRTGNTIYF. The CDR3 DNA reads TGTGCCAGCAGCCCGGGCCCGGGCAGGACTGGAAACACCATATATTTT.